Sequencing of this TCR beta chain was carried out in a study of T cells in Graves' hyperthyroidism and ophthalmopathy. TCR beta CDR3 region amplification was performed from RNA transcripts. The study used the HTBI primer set for a first-round RT-PCR of the TCR CDR3. One entry per CDR3 protein results from TCRdb running MiXCR on the multiplex PCR reads. In the table there are 540,000 or so distinct CDR3 sequences, 35% to 55% of which are singletons. The length of the CDR3 is 12 residues. Germline trimming cut 8 bases from V and 5 bases from J; bases unmatched to any gene: 8. Germline V gene lookup returns CDR1 SQVTM and CDR2 ANQGSEA.

The chain combines TRBV29-1 with TRBJ2-5, with 7 bases fitting TRBD1. The sample consisted of peripheral blood or thyroid tissue (not recorded which). The receptor was isolated from an adult woman with Graves' disease, either hyperthyroidism or ophthalmopathy (not recorded which). The DNA for the CDR3 is TGCAGCTCCTCAGGGGGTCAGGAGACCCAGTACTTC. This sequence encodes CSSSGGQETQYF.